Listed here are 32 T cell receptor beta chains from one sample, sequenced in a study of beta chain features in type 1 diabetes. The sequenced template was cDNA made from the entire isolated RNA. Method: immunoSEQ multiplex PCR; TCRdb's copy keeps in-frame clones and lacks some. The sample contains roughly 380,000 clones, about 19% of which appear only once. Sequencing input: naive CD4+ T cells from blood. The receptor set was obtained from a woman under 30 in good health.

A few counts support this clone. DNA of the CDR3: TGCGCCAGCAGCTTGGACAGCATCGGTGGCTACACCTTC. It encodes CASSLDSIGGYTF. The J gene is TRBJ1-2, the V gene TRBV5-1; D uncertain. V lost 0 bases to trimming and J lost 7 bases, with 10 bases between them. Per germline, CDR1 SGHRS and CDR2 YFSETQ. This CDR3 has 13 residues.

This clone was seen a handful of times. The chain is built from TRBV30 and TRBJ2-7; 8 nucleotides align to TRBD1. This CDR3 spans 12 amino acids. The germline gives CDR1 GTSNPN, CDR2 SVGIG (reference sequence). CDR3 amino acids: CAIAQGAHEQYF. The CDR3 DNA sequence: TGTGCTATCGCCCAGGGGGCCCACGAGCAGTACTTC.

The chain employs TRBV30 and TRBJ2-2, with 7 bases matching TRBD1. V trimming: 5 bases; J trimming: 4 bases; junction bases outside the gene matches: 7. Per germline, CDR1 GTSNPN and CDR2 SVGIG (reference sequence). The CDR3 covers 14 residues. The CDR3 DNA follows: TGTGCCTGGCATAGGGGGCGTACCACCGGGGAGCTGTTTTTT. It translates to CAWHRGRTTGELFF.

In this sample, this clone turned up a few times. The gene calls are TRBV5-6 and TRBJ1-4; TRBD1 matches at 9 bases. Looked up from germline, CDR1 is SGHDT and CDR2 is YYEEEE. V gave up 1 base and J gave up 6 bases; unmatched junction bases: 1. This CDR3 comprises 14 residues. The DNA of the CDR3 is TGTGCCAGCAGCTTGAGGACAGGGGATGAAAAACTGTTTTTT. Its translation: CASSLRTGDEKLFF.

The rearrangement joins TRBV7-2 to TRBJ2-1; D call uncertain. CDR3 length: 16 amino acids. Germline V CDR1 and CDR2: SGHTA, FQGNSA. V lost 5 bases, J lost 0 bases, and 14 bases lay in between. For the CDR3, the DNA is TGTGCCAGCAGCCTCAGCGCTCTGAGCTCCTACAATGAGCAGTTCTTC. Translation gives CASSLSALSSYNEQFF.

The genes are TRBV30 and TRBJ1-2; possibly TRBD1 for D (5 bases). Looked up from germline, CDR1 is GTSNPN and CDR2 is SVGIG (reference sequence). V was trimmed by 5 bases and J by 1 base, leaving 14 bases between them. This CDR3 spans 14 amino acids. The CDR3 coding sequence is TGTGCCTGGGGACCGGGTAGGGGTAACTATGGCTACACCTTC. Its translation: CAWGPGRGNYGYTF.

V gene TRBV7-9 combines with J gene TRBJ1-2; D gene ambiguous. Trimming took off 3 bases at V and 8 bases at J, with 13 bases between the two ends. The CDR3 is made up of 13 amino acids. Germline lookup yields CDR1 SEHNR and CDR2 FQNEAQ (reference sequence). CDR3 in DNA: TGTGCCAGCAGCTTGGAACGGGAACGCGGCTACACCTTC. This sequence encodes CASSLERERGYTF.

This rearrangement joins TRBV10-3 to TRBJ2-3, with TRBD2 matching 8 bases. After removal of 6 bases from V and 1 base from J, the junction contained 3 bases not matched to a gene. CDR1 is ENHRY, CDR2 SYGVKD, per germline. This CDR3 spans 14 amino acids. CDR3 sequence: CAIRSTSGTDTQYF. The CDR3 DNA reads as TGTGCCATCAGGTCGACTAGCGGCACAGATACGCAGTATTTT.

This clone has more than one count but fewer than ten. DNA of the CDR3: TGCGCCAGCAGCCACCCCCCGCGGGGGGTGGGAAAACTGTTTTTT. Its protein product is CASSHPPRGVGKLFF. This chain links TRBV4-1 with TRBJ1-4; D might be TRBD1 (5 bases). Germline V gene data show CDR1 as MGHRA and CDR2 as YSYEKL. The germline V and J ends were trimmed by 3 bases and 10 bases, with 18 bases remaining between them. CDR3 length equals 15 residues.

This clone was counted a few times. The gene calls are TRBV19 and TRBJ2-1; TRBD2 matches 8 bases. V shed 8 bases, J shed 7 bases, and the junction held 13 bases outside the gene matches. The germline V gene has CDR1 LNHDA and CDR2 SQIVND (reference sequence). CDR3 size: 15 residues. CDR3 DNA sequence: TGTGCCAGTGGAGCGGGGGCGACCTCTCGGAATGAGCAGTTCTTC. It specifies CASGAGATSRNEQFF. The full variable domain, its missing parts supplied by reference TRBV19 and TRBJ2-1, is DGGITQSPKYLFRKEGQNVTLSCEQNLNHDAMYWYRQDPGQGLRLIYYSQIVNDFQKGDIAEGYSVSREKKESFPLTVTSAQKNPTAFYLCASGAGATSRNEQFFGPGTRLTVL.

The chain has TRBV7-9 and TRBJ2-7, with D perhaps TRBD2 (6 bases). This CDR3 spans 13 amino acids. Germline loops: CDR1 SEHNR, CDR2 FQNEAQ (reference sequence). V was shortened by 7 bases and J by 3 bases, with 13 bases between the two germline ends. CDR3 nucleotide sequence: TGTGCCAGCAAAGGGGACTTCAGCTACGAGCAGTACTTC. It codes for CASKGDFSYEQYF.

The CDR3 nucleotides read TGTGCCAGCAGTCACCGGGGAAATGAGCAGTTCTTC. Amino acids: CASSHRGNEQFF. This chain joins TRBV2 and TRBJ2-1; the D gene is possibly TRBD2 (5 bases). CDR3 length: 12 amino acids. Germline V CDR1 and CDR2: SNHLY, FYNNEI. Trimming took off 5 bases at V and 7 bases at J, with 9 bases between the two ends.

This clone was seen a handful of times. This chain uses TRBV4-3 with TRBJ2-1; D is perhaps TRBD2 (6 bases). The V gene's germline CDR1 is LGHNA and CDR2 YSLEER. This CDR3 is 15 amino acids long. Deletions cut 6 bases from V and 4 bases from J, with 16 bases between. The CDR3 coding sequence is TGCGCCAGCAGTACGTATGGCGGGGAATACAATGAGCAGTTCTTC. This translates into CASSTYGGEYNEQFF.

In its sample, this clone was seen a few times. V usage is TRBV29-1 and J usage is TRBJ1-1; TRBD1 agrees at 9 bases. Trimming took 7 bases from V and 0 from J; bases not matched to a gene: 6. The CDR3 is 14 amino acids. In germline, CDR1 is SQVTM, CDR2 ANQGSEA. CDR3 coding DNA: TGCAGCGCAGGACAGGGGATGGTGAACACTGAAGCTTTCTTT. Translation gives CSAGQGMVNTEAFF.

This chain uses TRBV15 with TRBJ1-3; possibly TRBD1 for D (5 bases). The CDR3 totals 14 residues. Germline loops: CDR1 LNHNV, CDR2 YYDKDF (reference sequence). V lost 1 base and J 1 base, leaving 5 bases between the germline ends. The CDR3 region has the DNA TGTGCCACCAGCAGAGCAGGGTCTGGAAACACCATATATTTT. Translating it yields CATSRAGSGNTIYF.

The chain recombines TRBV5-1 with TRBJ2-3; D may be TRBD2 (5 bases). Trimming removed 1 base from V and 2 bases from J, with 11 bases in between. The CDR3 contains 15 residues. Germline V gene data show CDR1 as SGHRS and CDR2 as YFSETQ. The CDR3 nucleotides are TGCGCCAGCAGCTTGTGGGAGTTCTACACAGATACGCAGTATTTT. Residues: CASSLWEFYTDTQYF.

This clone was seen only a few times. The J gene is TRBJ1-5, the V gene TRBV19; tentatively, D is TRBD1 (6 bases). This CDR3 has 14 residues. The germline CDR1 and CDR2 sequences are LNHDA and SQIVND (reference sequence). The V gene lost 7 bases and the J gene lost 6 bases, with 16 bases spanning the gap. This CDR3 reads CASIPTGASQPQHF. The CDR3 DNA sequence: TGTGCCAGTATTCCGACAGGTGCGAGTCAGCCCCAGCATTTT. Filled out from reference TRBV19 and TRBJ1-5, the complete variable domain reads DGGITQSPKYLFRKEGQNVTLSCEQNLNHDAMYWYRQDPGQGLRLIYYSQIVNDFQKGDIAEGYSVSREKKESFPLTVTSAQKNPTAFYLCASIPTGASQPQHFGDGTRLSIL.

This chain joins TRBV30 and TRBJ1-2, with D possibly matching TRBD1 (5 bases). Germline V gives CDR1 GTSNPN, CDR2 SVGIG (reference sequence). This CDR3 has 12 residues. Trimming pared 4 bases from V and 4 bases from J, leaving 10 bases between. CDR3 bases: TGTGCCTGGACCGACAGACCCTATGGCTACACCTTC. Protein: CAWTDRPYGYTF.

A remark on this clone: Other DNA sequences in this sample translate to the same CDR3. V and J are TRBV29-1 and TRBJ2-5; the D gene is possibly TRBD1 (5 bases). This CDR3 has 12 residues. The V end lost 4 bases, the J end lost 1 base, and 7 bases lay between the germline ends. CDR1 SQVTM and CDR2 ANQGSEA come from the germline V gene. The CDR3 spells CSVGQIQETQYF. DNA of the CDR3: TGCAGCGTTGGACAGATCCAAGAGACCCAGTACTTC.

This clone showed up just a few times. The J gene is TRBJ2-1, the V gene TRBV30, with TRBD2 as a possible D gene (5 bases). Germline V lookup: CDR1 GTSNPN, CDR2 SVGIG (reference sequence). This CDR3 region has 11 residues. The CDR3 protein is CALAPNNEQFF. For the CDR3, the DNA is TGTGCTCTAGCCCCAAACAATGAGCAGTTCTTC.

This chain connects TRBV12-5 to TRBJ1-1, with a tentative D call TRBD1 (6 bases). Deletions cut 9 bases from V and 5 bases from J, with 22 bases between. Germline CDR1 is LGHNT and CDR2 is FRNRAP. The CDR3 runs to 15 residues. CDR3 loop: CASHFGTSSGTEAFF. CDR3 DNA: TGTGCTAGCCACTTCGGGACAAGCTCGGGAACTGAAGCTTTCTTT.

The rearrangement uses TRBV4-1 and TRBJ2-7; 8 bases are shared with TRBD2. The CDR3 spans 14 residues. The germline gives CDR1 MGHRA, CDR2 YSYEKL. V lost 4 bases and J lost 3; bases outside the gene matches: 5. This chain's CDR3 is CASSLGLADYEQYF. In nucleotides, the CDR3 is TGCGCCAGCAGCCTAGGACTAGCCGACTACGAGCAGTACTTC.

This rearrangement joins TRBV29-1 to TRBJ2-7, with a tentative D call TRBD2 (5 bases). Trimming stripped 3 bases from V and 5 bases from J, with 14 bases between. The germline V gene has CDR1 SQVTM and CDR2 ANQGSEA. There are 13 residues in the CDR3. CDR3 coding DNA: TGCAGCGTTGATACGGGGTGGAGGAACGAGCAGTACTTC. Encoded protein: CSVDTGWRNEQYF.

The V call is TRBV1, the J call TRBJ2-7; whether TRBD1, the table's D call, matches the DNA was not checked. TRBV1 is labeled a pseudogene. CDR3 length equals 15 residues. In DNA, the CDR3 is TGCACCAGCAGCCTCCAGGACAGGGGGGGTTACGAGCAGTACTTC. This translates into CTSSLQDRGGYEQYF.

The rearrangement joins TRBV27 to TRBJ2-7; D might be TRBD1 (5 bases). The CDR3 runs to 12 residues. Trimming stripped 4 bases from V and 3 bases from J, with 7 bases between. Germline V gene lookup returns CDR1 MNHEY and CDR2 SMNVEV (reference sequence). CDR3 region: CASSSGHYEQYF. The CDR3 DNA is TGTGCCAGCAGTTCCGGACACTACGAGCAGTACTTC.

The V gene is TRBV14, the J gene TRBJ2-7; 7 bases agree with TRBD1. Per germline, CDR1 SGHDN and CDR2 FVKESK. V dropped 4 bases and J dropped 1; count of bases not matched to a gene: 7. The CDR3 covers 15 residues. In nucleotides, the CDR3 is TGTGCCAGCAGCCGTCCCGGGACAGTATCCTACGAGCAGTACTTC. Protein: CASSRPGTVSYEQYF.

This clone was seen a handful of times. This sequence joins TRBV20-1 and TRBJ2-7, with D possibly being TRBD1 (6 bases). CDR1 is DFQATT, CDR2 SNEGSKA, per germline (reference sequence). The CDR3 has 11 amino acids. The V end was cut by 3 bases, the J end by 5 bases, with 8 bases between. CDR3 loop: CSARKGDEQYF. CDR3 sequence (DNA): TGCAGTGCTAGGAAGGGGGACGAGCAGTACTTC.

A few counts support this clone. This sequence joins TRBV30 and TRBJ1-4; weak D call: TRBD1 (5 bases). The CDR3 covers 13 residues. CDR1 GTSNPN and CDR2 SVGIG come from the germline V gene (reference sequence). Deletions cut 5 bases from V and 5 bases from J, with 12 bases between. The CDR3 spells CAWPGTGNEKLFF. CDR3 in DNA: TGTGCCTGGCCCGGGACTGGGAATGAAAAACTGTTTTTT.

The rearrangement joins TRBV6-1 to TRBJ1-3, with D tentatively TRBD1 (5 bases). The germline CDR1 and CDR2 sequences are MNHNS and SASEGT. There are 14 residues in the CDR3. V lost 7 bases and J lost 2, with 12 bases in between. The CDR3 DNA sequence: TGTGCCAGCACCGAGGGACTCGCTGGAAACACCATATATTTT. Translated, it gives CASTEGLAGNTIYF.

This clone was seen a few times. This rearrangement joins TRBV10-3 to TRBJ2-1, with 10 bases matching TRBD2. Germline V gene sequence: CDR1 ENHRY, CDR2 SYGVKD. The V segment lost 4 bases and the J segment 3 bases; nucleotides outside the gene matches: 3. The CDR3 has 15 amino acids. The CDR3 DNA reads as TGTGCCATCAGTGGACTAGCGGGTGACTACAATGAGCAGTTCTTC. As protein: CAISGLAGDYNEQFF.

V usage is TRBV5-1 and J usage is TRBJ1-1; tentative D call: TRBD1 (6 bases). Germline-derived CDR1 and CDR2 are SGHRS and YFSETQ. The CDR3 length is 14 residues. V gave up 0 bases and J gave up 3 bases, with 9 bases separating them. The CDR3 nucleotides read TGCGCCAGCAGCTTGGACAGGGCGGACACTGAAGCTTTCTTT. This gives the protein CASSLDRADTEAFF. Combining the CDR3 with reference TRBV5-1 and TRBJ1-1 gives the whole variable domain KAGVTQTPRYLIKTRGQQVTLSCSPISGHRSVSWYQQTPGQGLQFLFEYFSETQRNKGNFPGRFSGRQFSNSRSEMNVSTLELGDSALYLCASSLDRADTEAFFGQGTRLTVV.

V usage is TRBV7-9 and J usage is TRBJ2-1; the D is unclear. There are 11 residues in the CDR3. V was pared by 3 bases and J by 6 bases, with 3 bases between. Germline V gene lookup returns CDR1 SEHNR and CDR2 FQNEAQ (reference sequence). The CDR3 sequence: CASSFRNEQFF. In DNA, the CDR3 is TGTGCCAGCAGCTTCCGCAATGAGCAGTTCTTC.